This T cell receptor (beta chain) was captured in a study of shared clonotypes between healthy human individuals. On this clone: What it recognizes is unknown.

From germline, CDR1 is SGHKS and CDR2 YYEKEE (reference sequence). The CDR3 consists of 15 residues. Trimming stripped 0 bases from V and 4 bases from J, with 11 bases between. Study outcomes and limitations: Estimated richness was generally greater in naive than memory subsets.

Genomic DNA of each subset was evenly split across several immunoSEQ plates. Only in-frame clones appear in the TCRdb table, and some are missing; sequencing was by immunoSEQ multiplex PCR. The table has about 230,000 clones, 50% to 80% seen once. The chain couples TRBV5-5 to TRBJ2-1; the D is unclear. Sequencing input: memory CD4+ T cells sorted from blood. The subset was: CD45RA-negative fraction. The sequence derives from a man younger than 45 in good health. The CDR3 DNA reads TGTGCCAGCAGCTTGGTGACGAGCCTTTACAATGAGCAGTTCTTC. It specifies CASSLVTSLYNEQFF. Using reference TRBV5-5 and TRBJ2-1 for the parts outside the CDR3, the full variable domain is DAGVTQSPTHLIKTRGQQVTLRCSPISGHKSVSWYQQVLGQGPQFIFQYYEKEERGRGNFPDRFSARQFPNYSSELNVNALLLGDSALYLCASSLVTSLYNEQFFGPGTRLTVL.